This TCR beta chain was documented in a study of PD-1 blockade in classical Hodgkin lymphoma (dated by TCRdb to the early 2020s). About the full investigation: Nivolumab dosing was 3 mg/kg intravenously every 2 weeks, continuing until either disease progression or unacceptable toxicity. The study used CyTOF and TCR beta sequencing to define a peripheral blood immune signature of response to PD-1 blockade in classical Hodgkin lymphoma.

The Qiagen DNeasy kit was used to extract genomic DNA from unsorted PBMCs and from the negatively selected CD4+ and CD8+ fractions. TCR beta CDR3 regions were subjected to amplification by immunoSEQ multiplex PCR with primers that anneal to V and J segments. A synthetic immune receptor repertoire was used to minimize amplification bias, and any remaining bias was removed computationally after sequencing. The authors processed their data as follows. Repertoire diversity was quantified as the Shannon entropy index using custom Python scripts. The unsorted, CD4+ and CD8+ repertoires were each analyzed separately, with the exception of combined analyses, where CD4+ and CD8+ sequences were merged in silico. Clonal expansion was defined as a frequency increase of at least 2-fold after treatment compared with C1D1, and clones undetected at baseline were assigned a pseudocount of 0.5. Clones with 0 or 1 copy at C1D1 were defined as singleton clones, while clones with 2 or more copies were defined as non-singleton clones. Clones expanded in unsorted samples were labelled as CD4+, CD8+ or unknown by matching protein sequences in sorted samples from the same patient. Wilcoxon tests were applied to paired samples to test diversity changes from C1D1 to C4D1. Sourced from immuneACCESS, this table was stored by TCRdb with only in-frame sequences that have V and J called. A share of the clones is absent; for the studies checked, an unresolved V gene accounts for under half, and the remainder has no known explanation. That table gives V, J and clone size, and the DNA gave D and trimming. The sample table holds around 25,000 clones, of which roughly 80% were seen once. The ten biggest clones cover approximately 3% of the sample.

The sample's time point, from its label and the paper: cycle 4 day 1 (C4D1), after five to seven weeks of nivolumab. Every trial patient had relapsed after autologous stem cell transplantation, and cohorts A, B and C differed in prior brentuximab vedotin exposure. CD4+ T cells were purified from thawed PBMCs by magnetic negative selection with a Miltenyi CD4+ T cell isolation kit. The trial cohort included 45 to 65 patients with relapsed/refractory classical Hodgkin lymphoma, and each patient had a best overall response of complete response, partial response or progressive disease. In the multi-cohort phase II CheckMate 205 trial, trial patients received single-agent nivolumab. An independent review committee assessed best overall response by applying the 2007 International Working Group response criteria. Trial PBMCs were collected just before the start of nivolumab (C1D1) and during therapy at cycle 2 day 1 and cycle 4 day 1. Peripheral blood was collected in 8 mL Vacutainer Cell Preparation Tubes, from which PBMCs were isolated by centrifugation and then cryopreserved. Purified CD4+ and CD8+ fractions were prepared only for cases with an additional available PBMC sample. Magnetically labelled cells were depleted on LS columns in a quadroMACS separator, and the flow-through was collected as the purified fraction.

The trim is 8 bases for V and 1 base for J, with a gap of 11 bases between the germline ends. The CDR3 spans 13 residues, from the cysteine through the phenylalanine. Only CDR3 DNA is held: 39 bases, read in frame from base 1. According to the germline V gene, CDR1 reads LGHNA and CDR2 reads YSLEER. The full study reports these points: Lower diversity was seen in patients whose nivolumab began less than 1 year after ASCT, and these patients were left out of later analyses so that immune reconstitution would not confound the results. CD4+ but not CD8+ TCR diversity rose significantly by C4D1 (p=0.0027 vs p=0.16), most apparent in complete responders (p=0.02). Among trial patients, those achieving complete response had baseline diversity similar to that of newly diagnosed patients, while diversity was significantly lower in partial responders and progressors. Baseline TCR diversity was reported to be lower in newly diagnosed patients than in healthy donors, and even lower in relapsed/refractory patients. The study was limited to a single clinical trial cohort, and causes of repertoire differences, possibly disease activity or prior therapy, remained undefined.

About this clone itself: What antigen it recognizes has not been identified. No clone much larger than this one lies a single base away; base qualities are absent.

The TCR originated in a human donor with classical Hodgkin lymphoma. The source was CD4+ T cells from blood, collected before the fourth cycle of nivolumab. This chain is built from TRBV4-3 and TRBJ1-1; no D gene call is confident. CDR3 loop: CASAPSRNTEAFF. The nucleotides read TGCGCCAGCGCCCCTTCGCGGAACACTGAAGCTTTCTTT.